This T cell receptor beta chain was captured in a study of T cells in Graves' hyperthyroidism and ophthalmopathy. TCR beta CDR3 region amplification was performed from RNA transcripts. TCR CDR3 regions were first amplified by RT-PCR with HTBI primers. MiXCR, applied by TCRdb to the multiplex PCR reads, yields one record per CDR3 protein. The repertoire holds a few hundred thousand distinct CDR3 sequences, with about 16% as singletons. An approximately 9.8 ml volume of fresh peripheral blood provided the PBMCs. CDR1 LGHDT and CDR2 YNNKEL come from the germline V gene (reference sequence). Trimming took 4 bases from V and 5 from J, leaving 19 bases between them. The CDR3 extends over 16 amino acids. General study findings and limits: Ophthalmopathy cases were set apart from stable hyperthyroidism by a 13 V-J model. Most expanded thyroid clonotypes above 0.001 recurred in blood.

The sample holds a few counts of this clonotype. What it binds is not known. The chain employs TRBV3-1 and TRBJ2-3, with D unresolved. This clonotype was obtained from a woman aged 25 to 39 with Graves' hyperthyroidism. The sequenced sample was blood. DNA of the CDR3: TGTGCCAGCAGCCGCGGACGCGGAGATGGAAGAGATACGCAGTATTTT. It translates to CASSRGRGDGRDTQYF.